Each of the 26 T cell receptor beta chains below was sequenced from the same sample in a study of blood T cell repertoires in COVID-19. Some clones are missing from TCRdb's copy, which holds only in-frame ones; the method was immunoSEQ multiplex PCR. In the table there are a few hundred thousand clones, 88% of which are singletons. The material sequenced was peripheral blood. The receptor source for this set is a man in his late teens or twenties with active or convalescent COVID-19.

This chain links TRBV10-2 with TRBJ2-5; D is undetermined. V gave up 6 bases and J gave up 2 bases, with 10 bases separating them. Germline V CDR1 and CDR2: WSHSY, SAAADI. The CDR3 spans 13 residues. CDR3 region: CASRDNTQETQYF. For the CDR3, the DNA is TGCGCCAGCAGAGACAATACACAAGAGACCCAGTACTTC.

The gene calls are TRBV5-8 and TRBJ2-5, with 10 positions matching TRBD1. The V gene's germline CDR1 is SGHTS and CDR2 YDEGEE. V lost 5 bases and J lost 1; bases outside the gene matches: 5. CDR3 length equals 15 residues. The CDR3 nucleotides read TGTGCCAGCAGAAGGGACAGGGGACCCCAAGAGACCCAGTACTTC. It is translated as CASRRDRGPQETQYF. The complete variable domain, with remaining parts taken from reference TRBV5-8 and TRBJ2-5, reads EAGVTQSPTHLIKTRGQQATLRCSPISGHTSVYWYQQALGLGLQFLLWYDEGEERNRGNFPPRFSGRQFPNYSSELNVNALELEDSALYLCASRRDRGPQETQYFGPGTRLLVL.

The V call is TRBV27, the J call TRBJ1-2; D remains unclear. CDR1 is MNHEY, CDR2 SMNVEV, per germline (reference sequence). The length of the CDR3 is 14 residues. V shed 3 bases and J shed 3 bases, with 11 bases lying between them. The CDR3 bases are TGTGCCAGCAGTTTGGCGGGTTCTGACTATGGCTACACCTTC. This encodes CASSLAGSDYGYTF.

As concerns this clone: Other DNA sequences of this sample code for an identical CDR3. This sequence joins TRBV9 and TRBJ2-3; 9 bases align to TRBD2. V shed 0 bases, J shed 3 bases, and the junction held 2 bases outside the gene matches. The germline V gene has CDR1 SGDLS and CDR2 YYNGEE. The CDR3 runs to 15 residues. DNA of the CDR3: TGTGCCAGCAGCGTAGGCCTAGCGGGAACAGATACGCAGTATTTT. It encodes CASSVGLAGTDTQYF.

This chain uses TRBV7-9 with TRBJ2-1, with 8 bases lining up with TRBD2. CDR1 and CDR2 (germline): SEHNR, FQNEAQ (reference sequence). The CDR3 length is 15 residues. Trimming removed 5 bases from V and 8 bases from J; junction bases left unmatched: 11. The CDR3: CASSPSSAGGDEQFF. The CDR3 DNA follows: TGTGCCAGCAGCCCTAGTTCGGCGGGGGGAGATGAGCAGTTCTTC.

The chain recombines TRBV19 with TRBJ1-4; 8 nucleotides match TRBD1. Germline loops: CDR1 LNHDA, CDR2 SQIVND (reference sequence). V dropped 1 base and J dropped 7; count of bases not matched to a gene: 5. CDR3 length: 15 amino acids. The CDR3 loop reads CASSIGGQGFEKLFF. The CDR3 region has the DNA TGTGCCAGTAGTATAGGCGGACAGGGCTTTGAAAAACTGTTTTTT.

This chain links TRBV29-1 with TRBJ2-2; D call uncertain. The germline CDR1 and CDR2 sequences are SQVTM and ANQGSEA. The V and J ends lost 5 bases and 2 bases respectively, with 9 bases between them. The CDR3 has 13 residues. The CDR3 protein is CSVTRPNTGELFF. DNA for the CDR3: TGCAGCGTTACTCGCCCTAACACCGGGGAGCTGTTTTTT.

This chain links TRBV7-9 with TRBJ2-6; D gene unclear. The germline V and J ends were trimmed by 1 base and 2 bases, with 12 bases remaining between them. CDR1 is SEHNR, CDR2 FQNEAQ, per germline (reference sequence). This CDR3 is built from 17 residues. The CDR3 here is CASSLGGVRPGANVLTF. The CDR3 nucleotides are TGTGCCAGCAGCTTAGGCGGTGTGCGCCCTGGGGCCAACGTCCTGACTTTC.

A few counts support this clone. The chain links TRBV4-2 to TRBJ2-1; 7 bases map to TRBD1. With 4 bases clipped from V and 8 bases from J, the junction kept 8 bases outside the gene matches. Germline lookup yields CDR1 LGHNA and CDR2 YNFKEQ. This CDR3 region has 14 residues. CDR3 protein: CASSRGTGDDEQFF. The CDR3 coding sequence is TGTGCCAGCAGCCGAGGAACAGGGGACGATGAGCAGTTCTTC.

This clone was picked up many times. Other DNA sequences within the sample encode an identical CDR3. The chain has TRBV5-1 and TRBJ2-3; the match to TRBD2 covers 11 bases. This CDR3 is 16 amino acids long. The trim removed 0 bases at V and 1 base at J, leaving 1 base unmatched. In germline, CDR1 is SGHRS, CDR2 YFSETQ. CDR3 DNA: TGCGCCAGCAGCTTGGAACTAGCGGGGGGCACAGATACGCAGTATTTT. Translated: CASSLELAGGTDTQYF.

V gene TRBV4-3 combines with J gene TRBJ2-2; TRBD2 agrees at 9 bases. This CDR3 contains 18 residues. Germline lookup yields CDR1 LGHNA and CDR2 YSLEER. The J segment lost 2 bases and the V segment lost 0 bases, leaving 7 bases of the junction unmatched. The CDR3 nucleotides read TGCGCCAGCAGCCAAGAAGCAGGGACTAGCCTAAACACCGGGGAGCTGTTTTTT. This translates into CASSQEAGTSLNTGELFF.

The rearrangement links TRBV4-3 to TRBJ1-2; no clear D. V was clipped by 0 bases and J by 8 bases, with 13 bases between them. This CDR3 has 14 residues. The V gene's germline CDR1 is LGHNA and CDR2 YSLEER. The CDR3 bases are TGCGCCAGCAGCCAAGATGGGAGGGAGAACGGCTACACCTTC. Protein: CASSQDGRENGYTF.

V gene TRBV6-5 combines with J gene TRBJ2-7; tentative D call: TRBD2 (6 bases). Trimming stripped 2 bases from V and 0 bases from J, with 11 bases between. Germline lookup yields CDR1 MNHEY and CDR2 SVGAGI. The CDR3 covers 15 residues. CDR3 sequence: CASSYRDGSSYEQYF. In DNA, the CDR3 is TGTGCCAGCAGTTACCGGGACGGGAGCTCCTACGAGCAGTACTTC.

The rearrangement joins TRBV14 to TRBJ2-2, with D possibly matching TRBD1 (6 bases). Germline-derived CDR1 and CDR2 are SGHDN and FVKESK. Trimming pared 2 bases from V and 7 bases from J, leaving 14 bases between. This CDR3 is 15 amino acids long. CDR3 in DNA: TGTGCCAGCAGCCAACGGCAGGGGCGAGGCGGGGAGCTGTTTTTT. Protein sequence: CASSQRQGRGGELFF.

The CDR3 loop reads CASSSWGRQGTPTDTQYF. CDR3 nucleotides: TGTGCCAGCAGCTCCTGGGGGAGGCAGGGCACTCCCACAGATACGCAGTATTTT. This rearrangement joins TRBV11-2 to TRBJ2-3; D is possibly TRBD2 (6 bases). This CDR3 comprises 18 residues. Germline CDR1 and CDR2: SGHAT and FQNNGV. Trimming removed 4 bases at V and 2 bases at J, with 22 bases between.

This chain uses TRBV15 with TRBJ2-2; a possible D gene is TRBD1 (5 bases). The germline V gene encodes CDR1 LNHNV and CDR2 YYDKDF (reference sequence). The V gene lost 0 bases and the J gene lost 6 bases, with 11 bases spanning the gap. This CDR3 is 15 amino acids long. In DNA form, the CDR3 reads TGTGCCACCAGCAGAGATTTCCAGGGTTCCGGGGAGCTGTTTTTT. Translated, it gives CATSRDFQGSGELFF.

This chain joins TRBV28 and TRBJ2-7; no reliable D call. The CDR3 sequence is 10 residues long. Germline CDR1 reads MDHEN; CDR2 reads SYDVKM. V was trimmed by 11 bases and J by 0 bases, leaving 5 bases between them. DNA of the CDR3: TGTGCCTCGGGCTCCTACGAGCAGTACTTC. It codes for CASGSYEQYF.

The chain links TRBV19 to TRBJ2-7, with D perhaps matching TRBD2 (6 bases). The CDR3 sequence is 14 residues long. Trimming removed 8 bases at V and 3 bases at J, with 17 bases between. The germline V gene encodes CDR1 LNHDA and CDR2 SQIVND (reference sequence). The CDR3 is CASSAGRLYYEQYF. CDR3 sequence (DNA): TGTGCCAGTTCAGCGGGCCGACTTTACTACGAGCAGTACTTC.

Only one count was recorded for this clone. This rearrangement joins TRBV6-5 to TRBJ2-1; 8 nucleotides match TRBD2. CDR1 and CDR2 from the germline V gene are MNHEY and SVGAGI. This CDR3 spans 16 amino acids. J lost 8 bases, V lost 0 bases, and 9 bases had no gene match. The CDR3 reads CASSYSTSGGGDEQFF. CDR3 in DNA: TGTGCCAGCAGTTACTCTACTAGCGGAGGAGGTGATGAGCAGTTCTTC.

J is TRBJ1-6 and V is TRBV28, with D hard to call. The V end was cut by 2 bases, the J end by 7 bases, with 9 bases between. Per the germline V gene, CDR1 is MDHEN and CDR2 is SYDVKM. The CDR3 runs to 14 residues. CDR3 bases: TGTGCCAGCAGTTTAGTTCAGAAGAATTCACCCCTCCACTTT. Amino acid sequence: CASSLVQKNSPLHF. Supplemented by reference TRBV28 and TRBJ1-6, the full variable domain reads DVKVTQSSRYLVKRTGEKVFLECVQDMDHENMFWYRQDPGLGLRLIYFSYDVKMKEKGDIPEGYSVSREKKERFSLILESASTNQTSMYLCASSLVQKNSPLHFGNGTRLTVT.

The rearrangement uses TRBV4-3 and TRBJ1-3, with no clear D. Trimming left V 4 bases short and J 0 bases short, with 10 bases between. Germline CDR1 and CDR2: LGHNA and YSLEER. This CDR3 is built from 15 residues. The CDR3 nucleotides are TGCGCCAGCAGCCCGACTCGAAGCTCTGGAAACACCATATATTTT. Its protein product is CASSPTRSSGNTIYF.

This chain connects TRBV3-1 (or the pseudogene TRBV3-2) to TRBJ2-2, with 8 bases matching TRBD2. Germline assignment: CDR1 LGHDT and CDR2 YNNKEL (reference sequence). CDR3 length: 16 residues. With 8 bases clipped from V and 2 bases from J, the junction kept 10 bases outside the gene matches. CDR3 bases: TGTGCCAGCCAAGCCTTAGCGGGGATAAACACCGGGGAGCTGTTTTTT. It is translated as CASQALAGINTGELFF.

The chain recombines TRBV5-1 with TRBJ2-7; 8 nucleotides align to TRBD1. CDR1 is SGHRS, CDR2 YFSETQ, per germline. Unmatched junction bases numbered 4, after V lost 0 bases and J lost 5 bases. This CDR3 contains 14 residues. In DNA, the CDR3 is TGCGCCAGCAGCTTGGGACAGGGGCTCCACGAGCAGTACTTC. It is translated as CASSLGQGLHEQYF.

This clone was seen just once. This chain uses TRBV9 with TRBJ2-1; no definite D call. This CDR3 is 13 amino acids long. Germline V gene lookup returns CDR1 SGDLS and CDR2 YYNGEE. Deletions cut 0 bases from V and 4 bases from J, with 5 bases between. CDR3 amino acids: CASSVDRYNEQFF. CDR3 DNA sequence: TGTGCCAGCAGCGTAGACAGATACAATGAGCAGTTCTTC.

The chain uses TRBV5-1 and TRBJ1-6; D remains ambiguous. The CDR3 has 15 amino acids. Trimming stripped 0 bases from V and 7 bases from J, with 11 bases between. Germline V gene sequence: CDR1 SGHRS, CDR2 YFSETQ. Here the CDR3 reads CASSLGQVVNSPLHF. DNA for the CDR3: TGCGCCAGCAGCTTGGGGCAGGTGGTAAATTCACCCCTCCACTTT.

This chain joins TRBV18 and TRBJ1-1; D is possibly TRBD1 (5 bases). The CDR3 contains 15 residues. Germline V gives CDR1 KGHSH, CDR2 LQKENI. The V end was cut by 6 bases, the J end by 3 bases, with 17 bases between. The CDR3 DNA reads as TGTGCCAGCTCCCCCTTTGGGGACTGGGACACTGAAGCTTTCTTT. Its protein product is CASSPFGDWDTEAFF. The entire variable domain, with the rest obtained from reference TRBV18 and TRBJ1-1, is as follows: NAGVMQNPRHLVRRRGQEARLRCSPMKGHSHVYWYRQLPEEGLKFMVYLQKENIIDESGMPKERFSAEFPKEGPSILRIQQVVRGDSAAYFCASSPFGDWDTEAFFGQGTRLTVV.